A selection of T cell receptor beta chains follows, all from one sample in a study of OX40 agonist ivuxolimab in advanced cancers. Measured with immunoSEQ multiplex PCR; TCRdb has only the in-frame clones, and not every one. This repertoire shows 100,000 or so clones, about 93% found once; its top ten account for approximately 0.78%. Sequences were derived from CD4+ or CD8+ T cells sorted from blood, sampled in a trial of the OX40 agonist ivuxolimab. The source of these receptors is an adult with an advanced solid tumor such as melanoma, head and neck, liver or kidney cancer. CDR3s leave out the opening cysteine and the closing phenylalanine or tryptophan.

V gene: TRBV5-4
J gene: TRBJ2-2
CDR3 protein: ASSLDSGANTGELF

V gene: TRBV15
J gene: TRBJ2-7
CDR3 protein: ATSRDSVDYLSSYEQY

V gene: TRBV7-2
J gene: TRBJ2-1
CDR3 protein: ASSLMGYNEQF

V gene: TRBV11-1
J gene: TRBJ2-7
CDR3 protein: ASSLSPGSQYEQY

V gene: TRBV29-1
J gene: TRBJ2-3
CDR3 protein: SVAIAGSADTQY

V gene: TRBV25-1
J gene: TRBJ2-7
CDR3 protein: ASSEQRKQY

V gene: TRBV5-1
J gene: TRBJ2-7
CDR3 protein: ASSLDIPGQGAFEQY

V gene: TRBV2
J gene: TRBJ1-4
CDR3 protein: ASSEQGAEEKLF

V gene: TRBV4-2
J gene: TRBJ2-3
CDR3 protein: ASSQDGVAGGLGDTQY

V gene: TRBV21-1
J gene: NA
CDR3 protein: ASSPKGLEQY

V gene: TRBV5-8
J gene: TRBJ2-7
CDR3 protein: ASSSTVNEQY

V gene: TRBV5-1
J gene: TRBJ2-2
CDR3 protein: ASSSRLAANTGELF

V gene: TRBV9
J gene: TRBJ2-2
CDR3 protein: ASSARLAGLNTGELF

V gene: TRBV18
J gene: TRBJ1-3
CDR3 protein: ASSPNAGTGGFSGNTIY

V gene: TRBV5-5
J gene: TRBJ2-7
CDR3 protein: ASSFPGQPSSYEQY

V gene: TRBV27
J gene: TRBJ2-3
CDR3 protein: ASSLAMRTAMRDTQY

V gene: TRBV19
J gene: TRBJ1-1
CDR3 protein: ASADRVSPEAF

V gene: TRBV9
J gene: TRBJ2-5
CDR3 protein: ASSVDEASGRTRETQY

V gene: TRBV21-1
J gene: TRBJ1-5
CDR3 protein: ASSKGRGNQPQH

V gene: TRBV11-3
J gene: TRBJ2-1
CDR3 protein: ASSSGVSAGEDEQF

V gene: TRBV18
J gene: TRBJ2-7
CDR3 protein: ASSPDYEQY

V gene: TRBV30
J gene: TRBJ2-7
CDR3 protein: AWSPGGQSGY

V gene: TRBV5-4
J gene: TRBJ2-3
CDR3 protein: ASSWTGSTDTQY